This T cell receptor beta chain is from a study of T cell changes during pregnancy in multiple sclerosis. The CDR3 runs to 11 residues. Germline CDR1 reads LGHNT; CDR2 reads FRNRAP. The V and J ends lost 2 bases and 10 bases respectively, with 6 bases between them. TCRdb's copy holds only in-frame clones and misses some; the assay was immunoSEQ multiplex PCR. The table records approximately 16,000 clones, roughly four fifths of them present only once. V and J are TRBV12-5 and TRBJ2-1; TRBD2 is a possible D gene (6 bases). The sequences come from CD8+ T cells from peripheral blood mononuclear cells, collected after pregnancy. The TCR was taken from a female donor in good health, enrolled as a control in a pregnancy study. CDR3 bases: TGTGCTAGTGGTTTGCGGGGGGAGCAGTTCTTC. It translates to CASGLRGEQFF. Looking up the rest from reference TRBV12-5 and TRBJ2-1 gives the full variable domain: DARVTQTPRHKVTEMGQEVTMRCQPILGHNTVFWYRQTMMQGLELLAYFRNRAPLDDSGMPKDRFSAEMPDATLATLKIQPSEPRDSAVYFCASGLRGEQFFGPGTRLTVL.